Below, 10 T cell receptor beta chains from the same sample are listed, as sequenced in a study of human T cells and chemical hapten exposure. Time point specified: patch test 3, about 24 weeks after DPC sensitization. The treatment here: therapeutic diphenylcyclopropenone sensitization with weekly scalp DPC. A single record per CDR3 protein comes from TCRdb applying MiXCR to the RACE reads. Of about 160,000 distinct CDR3 sequences detected, about 30% appear once; the ten largest clones hold under 2.5%. Here the sequenced sample was whole blood, taken in connection with sensitization to the hapten diphenylcyclopropenone (DPC). Source of these receptors: a woman under 30 with alopecia areata. Some clones in this sample may be carry-over from other donors' samples.

This clonotype was seen more than once but under ten times. V gene TRBV7-2 combines with J gene TRBJ2-4; weak D call: TRBD1 (5 bases). The CDR3 is 16 residues long. Looked up from germline, CDR1 is SGHTA and CDR2 is FQGNSA. Trimming left V 6 bases short and J 3 bases short, with 18 bases between. CDR3 amino acids: CASRPQGSLGKNIQYF. For the CDR3, the DNA is TGTGCCAGCAGACCCCAGGGCAGCTTGGGCAAAAACATTCAGTACTTC.

The CDR3 DNA reads TGTGCCAGTAGAACCGGGACGGCGGTCAGCTCCTATAATTCACCCCTCCACTTT. This codes for CASRTGTAVSSYNSPLHF. The rearrangement joins TRBV19 to TRBJ1-6; weak D call: TRBD1 (5 bases). From germline, CDR1 is LNHDA and CDR2 SQIVND (reference sequence). V was trimmed by 6 bases and J by 0 bases, leaving 18 bases between them. The CDR3 is made up of 18 amino acids.

The chain has TRBV5-1 and TRBJ1-1, with TRBD1 as a possible D gene (5 bases). The CDR3 runs to 13 residues. CDR1 is SGHRS, CDR2 YFSETQ, per germline. V lost 3 bases to trimming and J lost 5 bases, with 11 bases between them. CDR3 coding DNA: TGCGCCAGCAGCTCCGGGGGAGGGACTGAAGCTTTCTTT. The encoded protein is CASSSGGGTEAFF.

The chain carries TRBV2 and TRBJ1-1; D gene uncertain. V lost 7 bases and J lost 1, with 7 bases in between. This CDR3 spans 12 amino acids. Per germline, CDR1 SNHLY and CDR2 FYNNEI. CDR3: CASIGKNTEAFF. The CDR3, as DNA: TGTGCCAGCATAGGAAAGAACACTGAAGCTTTCTTT.

This clonotype was recorded at least ten times. V gene TRBV20-1 combines with J gene TRBJ1-4; D is unclear. V was trimmed by 6 bases and J by 8 bases, leaving 10 bases between them. Germline assignment: CDR1 DFQATT and CDR2 SNEGSKA (reference sequence). The CDR3 has 11 amino acids. CDR3 sequence reads: CSAFNVEKLFF. CDR3 bases: TGCAGTGCCTTTAACGTGGAAAAACTGTTTTTT.

The chain links TRBV14 to TRBJ1-3; weak D call: TRBD1 (6 bases). V dropped 3 bases and J dropped 0 bases, with 15 bases sitting between them. The CDR3 length is 17 residues. CDR1 and CDR2 from the germline V gene are SGHDN and FVKESK. CDR3 sequence: CASSHSTGTNSGNTIYF. The CDR3 nucleotides are TGTGCCAGCAGCCACTCGACAGGAACCAACTCTGGAAACACCATATATTTT.

The chain employs TRBV12-3 or TRBV12-4 and TRBJ2-3; TRBD2 aligns across 13 bases. Trimming cost V 2 bases and J 4 bases; bases outside gene matches: 9. The CDR3 totals 18 residues. In nucleotides, the CDR3 is TGTGCCAGCAGTTTAAGACTAGCGGGAGGCTTATCTTCAGATACGCAGTATTTT. Protein: CASSLRLAGGLSSDTQYF.

This clonotype was seen more than once but under ten times. This chain links TRBV5-6 with TRBJ2-1; no firm D call. This CDR3 comprises 15 residues. V was cut by 1 base and J by 2 bases, with 10 bases left in between. CDR1 and CDR2 from the germline V gene are SGHDT and YYEEEE. CDR3 in amino acids: CASSLTAGTYNEQFF. The CDR3 bases are TGTGCCAGCAGCTTGACGGCAGGCACCTACAATGAGCAGTTCTTC.

V and J are TRBV18 and TRBJ2-7, with D possibly TRBD2 on 6 matching bases. V lost 3 bases to trimming and J lost 3 bases, with 18 bases between them. This CDR3 is 16 amino acids long. Germline-derived CDR1 and CDR2 are KGHSH and LQKENI. The CDR3 DNA reads TGTGCCAGCTCACCCTCCGGCGGGGCGGCGAGCTACGAGCAGTACTTC. Encoded protein: CASSPSGGAASYEQYF.

V usage is TRBV2 and J usage is TRBJ1-6, with 7 bases matching TRBD1. Germline CDR1 is SNHLY and CDR2 is FYNNEI. With V trimmed by 10 bases and J by 9 bases, 15 bases remained unmatched. CDR3 length: 15 residues. CDR3 protein: CATSPTRTGGSPLHF. The CDR3 DNA reads TGTGCCACTTCACCTACCAGGACAGGAGGTTCACCCCTCCACTTT.